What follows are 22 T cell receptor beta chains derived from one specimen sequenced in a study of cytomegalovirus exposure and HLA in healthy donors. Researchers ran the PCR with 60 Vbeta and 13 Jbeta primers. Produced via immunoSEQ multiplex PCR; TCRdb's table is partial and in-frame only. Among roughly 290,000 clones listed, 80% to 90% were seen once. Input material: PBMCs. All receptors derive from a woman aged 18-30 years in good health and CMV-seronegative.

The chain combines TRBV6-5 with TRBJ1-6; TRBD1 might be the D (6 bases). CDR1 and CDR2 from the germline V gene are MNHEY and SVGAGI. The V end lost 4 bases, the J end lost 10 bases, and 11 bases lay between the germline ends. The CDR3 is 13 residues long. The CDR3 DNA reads TGTGCCAGCAGTTCCAGGGGCAGGTCACCCCTCCACTTT. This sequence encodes CASSSRGRSPLHF.

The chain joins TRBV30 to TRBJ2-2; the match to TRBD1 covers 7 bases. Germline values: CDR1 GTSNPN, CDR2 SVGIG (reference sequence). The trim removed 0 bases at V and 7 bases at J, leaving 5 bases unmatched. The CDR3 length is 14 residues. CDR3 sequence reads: CAWSVKGAGGELFF. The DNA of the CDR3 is TGTGCCTGGAGTGTGAAGGGGGCGGGCGGGGAGCTGTTTTTT.

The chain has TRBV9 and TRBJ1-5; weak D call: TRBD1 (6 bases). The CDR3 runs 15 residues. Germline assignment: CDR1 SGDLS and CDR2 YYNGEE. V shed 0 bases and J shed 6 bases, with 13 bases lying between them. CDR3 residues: CASSVGQGLGQPQHF. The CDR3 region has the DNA TGTGCCAGCAGCGTAGGGCAGGGGCTAGGTCAGCCCCAGCATTTT.

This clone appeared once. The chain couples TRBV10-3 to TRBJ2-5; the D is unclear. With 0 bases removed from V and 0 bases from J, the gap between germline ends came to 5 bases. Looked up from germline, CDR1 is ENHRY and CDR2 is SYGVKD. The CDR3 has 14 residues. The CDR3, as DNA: TGTGCCATCAGTGAGTCGAACTACCAAGAGACCCAGTACTTC. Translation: CAISESNYQETQYF.

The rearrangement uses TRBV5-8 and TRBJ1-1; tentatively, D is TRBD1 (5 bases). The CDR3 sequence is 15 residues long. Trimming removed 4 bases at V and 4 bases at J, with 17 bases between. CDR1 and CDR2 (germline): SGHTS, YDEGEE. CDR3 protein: CASSHITKGLTEAFF. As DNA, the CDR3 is TGTGCCAGCAGCCACATCACTAAGGGACTCACTGAAGCTTTCTTT.

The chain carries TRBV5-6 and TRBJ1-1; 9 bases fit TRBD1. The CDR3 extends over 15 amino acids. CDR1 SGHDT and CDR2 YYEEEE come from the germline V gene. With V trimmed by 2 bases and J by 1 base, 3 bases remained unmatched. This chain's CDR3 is CASSLMGQGNTEAFF. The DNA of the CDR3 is TGTGCCAGCAGCTTAATGGGACAGGGGAACACTGAAGCTTTCTTT.

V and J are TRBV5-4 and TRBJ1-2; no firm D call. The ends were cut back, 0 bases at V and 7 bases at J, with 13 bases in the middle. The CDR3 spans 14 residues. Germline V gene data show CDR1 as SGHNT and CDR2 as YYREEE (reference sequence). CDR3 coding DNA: TGTGCCAGCAGCTTGGCAACAGCCGAGACTGGCTACACCTTC. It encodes CASSLATAETGYTF.

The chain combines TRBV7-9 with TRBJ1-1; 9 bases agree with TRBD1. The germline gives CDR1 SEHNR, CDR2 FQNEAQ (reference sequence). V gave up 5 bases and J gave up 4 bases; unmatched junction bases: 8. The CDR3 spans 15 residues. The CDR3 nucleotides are TGTGCCAGCAGCGACAGGGGGGGAGTGAGCACTGAAGCTTTCTTT. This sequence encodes CASSDRGGVSTEAFF.

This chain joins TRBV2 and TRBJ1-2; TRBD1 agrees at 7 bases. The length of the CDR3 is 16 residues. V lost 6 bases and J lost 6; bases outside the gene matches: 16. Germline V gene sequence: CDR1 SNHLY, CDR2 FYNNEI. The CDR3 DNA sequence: TGTGCCAGCAGAGGACAGGTGGATGGTTCCCGGGATGGCTACACCTTC. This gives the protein CASRGQVDGSRDGYTF.

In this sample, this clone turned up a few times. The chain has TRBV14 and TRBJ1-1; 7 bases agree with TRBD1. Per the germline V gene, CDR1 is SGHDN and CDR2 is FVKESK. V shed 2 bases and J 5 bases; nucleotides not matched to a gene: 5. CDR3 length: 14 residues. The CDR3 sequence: CASSQQTGRTEAFF. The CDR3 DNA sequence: TGTGCCAGCAGCCAACAGACAGGGAGGACTGAAGCTTTCTTT.

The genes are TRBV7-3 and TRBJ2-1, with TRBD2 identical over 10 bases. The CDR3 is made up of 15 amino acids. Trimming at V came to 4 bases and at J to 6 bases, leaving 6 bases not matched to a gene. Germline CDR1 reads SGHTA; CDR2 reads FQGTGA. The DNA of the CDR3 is TGTGCCAGCAGCTCATTAGCGGGGGGACTCAATGAGCAGTTCTTC. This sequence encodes CASSSLAGGLNEQFF. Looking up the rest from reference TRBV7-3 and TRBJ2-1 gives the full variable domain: GAGVSQTPSNKVTEKGKYVELRCDPISGHTALYWYRQSLGQGPEFLIYFQGTGAADDSGLPNDRFFAVRPEGSVSTLKIQRTERGDSAVYLCASSSLAGGLNEQFFGPGTRLTVL.

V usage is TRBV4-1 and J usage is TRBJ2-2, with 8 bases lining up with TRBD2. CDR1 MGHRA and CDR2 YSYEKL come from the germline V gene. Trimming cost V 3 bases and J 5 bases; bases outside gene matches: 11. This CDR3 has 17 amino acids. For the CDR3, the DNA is TGCGCCAGCAGCCAGACCCGGTCGGGAGGGGGAACCGGGGAGCTGTTTTTT. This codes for CASSQTRSGGGTGELFF.

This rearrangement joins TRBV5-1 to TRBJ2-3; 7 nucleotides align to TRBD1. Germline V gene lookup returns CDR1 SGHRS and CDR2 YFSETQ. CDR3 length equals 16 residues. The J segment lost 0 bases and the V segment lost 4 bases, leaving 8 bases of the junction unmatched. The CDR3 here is CASSPWTGVSTDTQYF. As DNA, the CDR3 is TGCGCCAGCAGCCCATGGACAGGAGTCAGCACAGATACGCAGTATTTT.

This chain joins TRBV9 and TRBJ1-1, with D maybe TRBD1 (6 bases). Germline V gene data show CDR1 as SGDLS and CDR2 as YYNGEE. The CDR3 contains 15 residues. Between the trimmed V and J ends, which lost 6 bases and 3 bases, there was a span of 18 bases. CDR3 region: CASTKAGGWDTEAFF. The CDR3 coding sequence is TGTGCCAGCACCAAAGCGGGGGGCTGGGACACTGAAGCTTTCTTT. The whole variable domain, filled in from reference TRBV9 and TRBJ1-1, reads DSGVTQTPKHLITATGQRVTLRCSPRSGDLSVYWYQQSLDQGLQFLIQYYNGEERAKGNILERFSAQQFPDLHSELNLSSLELGDSALYFCASTKAGGWDTEAFFGQGTRLTVV.

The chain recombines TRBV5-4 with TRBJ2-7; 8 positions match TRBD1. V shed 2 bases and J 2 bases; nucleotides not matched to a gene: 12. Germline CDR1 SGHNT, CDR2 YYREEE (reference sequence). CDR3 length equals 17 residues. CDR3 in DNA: TGTGCCAGCAGCTTTCAGGTAACAGGGGGTATAACCTACGAGCAGTACTTC. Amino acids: CASSFQVTGGITYEQYF.

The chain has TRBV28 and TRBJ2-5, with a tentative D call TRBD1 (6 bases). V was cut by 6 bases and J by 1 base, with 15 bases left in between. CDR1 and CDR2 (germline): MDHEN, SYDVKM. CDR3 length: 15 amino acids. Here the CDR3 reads CASRSPAGAQETQYF. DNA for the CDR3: TGTGCCAGCAGGTCCCCCGCAGGGGCCCAAGAGACCCAGTACTTC.

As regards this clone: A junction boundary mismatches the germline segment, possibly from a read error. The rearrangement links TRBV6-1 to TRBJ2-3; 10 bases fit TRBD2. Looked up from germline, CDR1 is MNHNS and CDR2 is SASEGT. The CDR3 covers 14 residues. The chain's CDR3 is CASSKASSGGTQYF. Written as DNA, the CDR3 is TGTGCCAGCAGTAAAGCATCTAGCGGGGGTACGCAGTATTTT.

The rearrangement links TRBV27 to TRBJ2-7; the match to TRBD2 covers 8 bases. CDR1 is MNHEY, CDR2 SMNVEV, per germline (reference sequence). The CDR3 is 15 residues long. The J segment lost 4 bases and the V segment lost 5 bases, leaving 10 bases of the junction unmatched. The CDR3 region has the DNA TGTGCCAGCAGTCCGTCGGGTAGCGGGGATTACGAGCAGTACTTC. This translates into CASSPSGSGDYEQYF.

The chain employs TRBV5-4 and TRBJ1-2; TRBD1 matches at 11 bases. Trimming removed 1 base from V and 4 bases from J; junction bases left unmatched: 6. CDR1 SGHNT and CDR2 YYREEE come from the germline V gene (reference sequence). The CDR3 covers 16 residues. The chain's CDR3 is CASSLLSGTGGYGYTF. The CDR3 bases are TGTGCCAGCAGCTTGCTATCCGGGACAGGGGGCTATGGCTACACCTTC.

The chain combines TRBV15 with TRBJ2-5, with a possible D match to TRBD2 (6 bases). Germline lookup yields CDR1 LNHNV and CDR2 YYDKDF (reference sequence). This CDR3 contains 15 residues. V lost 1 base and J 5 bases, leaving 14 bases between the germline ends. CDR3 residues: CATSRAWAGPETQYF. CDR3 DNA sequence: TGTGCCACCAGCAGAGCGTGGGCGGGGCCCGAGACCCAGTACTTC.

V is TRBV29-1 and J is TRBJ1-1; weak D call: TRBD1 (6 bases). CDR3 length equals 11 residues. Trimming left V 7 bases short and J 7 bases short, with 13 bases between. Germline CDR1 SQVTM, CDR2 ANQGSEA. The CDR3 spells CSGGTTIEAFF. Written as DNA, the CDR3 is TGCAGCGGGGGGACAACTATTGAAGCTTTCTTT.

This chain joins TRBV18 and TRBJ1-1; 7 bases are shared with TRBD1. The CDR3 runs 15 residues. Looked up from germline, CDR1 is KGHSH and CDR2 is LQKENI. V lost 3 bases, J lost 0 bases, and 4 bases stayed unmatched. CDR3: CASSPWDRLNTEAFF. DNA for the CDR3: TGTGCCAGCTCACCGTGGGACAGACTGAACACTGAAGCTTTCTTT.